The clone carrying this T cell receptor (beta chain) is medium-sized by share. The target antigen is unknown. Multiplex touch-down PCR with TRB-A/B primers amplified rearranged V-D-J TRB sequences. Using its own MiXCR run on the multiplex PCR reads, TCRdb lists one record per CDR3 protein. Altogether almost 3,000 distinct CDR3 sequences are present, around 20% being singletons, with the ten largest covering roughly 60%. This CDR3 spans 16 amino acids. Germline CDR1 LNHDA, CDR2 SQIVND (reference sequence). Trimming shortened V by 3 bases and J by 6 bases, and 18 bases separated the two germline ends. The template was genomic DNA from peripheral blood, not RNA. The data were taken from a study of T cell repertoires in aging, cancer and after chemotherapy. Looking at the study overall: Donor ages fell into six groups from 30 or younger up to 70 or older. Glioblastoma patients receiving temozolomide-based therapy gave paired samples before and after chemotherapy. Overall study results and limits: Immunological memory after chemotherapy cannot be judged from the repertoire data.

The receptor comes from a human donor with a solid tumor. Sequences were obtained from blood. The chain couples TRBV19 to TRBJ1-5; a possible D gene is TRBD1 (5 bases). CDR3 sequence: CASSIGSRGVLQPQHF. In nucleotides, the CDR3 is TGTGCCAGTAGTATCGGATCCCGGGGGGTGCTTCAGCCCCAGCATTTT.